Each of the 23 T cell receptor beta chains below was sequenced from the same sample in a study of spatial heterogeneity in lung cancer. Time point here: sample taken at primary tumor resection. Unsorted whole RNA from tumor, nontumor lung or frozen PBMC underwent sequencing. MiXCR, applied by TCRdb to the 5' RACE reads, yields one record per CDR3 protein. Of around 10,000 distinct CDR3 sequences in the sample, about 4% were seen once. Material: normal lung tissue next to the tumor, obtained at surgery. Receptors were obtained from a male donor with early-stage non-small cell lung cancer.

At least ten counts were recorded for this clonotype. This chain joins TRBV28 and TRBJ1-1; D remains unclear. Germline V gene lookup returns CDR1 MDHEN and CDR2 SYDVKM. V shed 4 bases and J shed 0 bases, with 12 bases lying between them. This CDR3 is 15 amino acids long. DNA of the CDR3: TGTGCCAGCAGTTGGGAACATCGGATGAACACTGAAGCTTTCTTT. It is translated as CASSWEHRMNTEAFF. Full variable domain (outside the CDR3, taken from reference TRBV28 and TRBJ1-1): DVKVTQSSRYLVKRTGEKVFLECVQDMDHENMFWYRQDPGLGLRLIYFSYDVKMKEKGDIPEGYSVSREKKERFSLILESASTNQTSMYLCASSWEHRMNTEAFFGQGTRLTVV.

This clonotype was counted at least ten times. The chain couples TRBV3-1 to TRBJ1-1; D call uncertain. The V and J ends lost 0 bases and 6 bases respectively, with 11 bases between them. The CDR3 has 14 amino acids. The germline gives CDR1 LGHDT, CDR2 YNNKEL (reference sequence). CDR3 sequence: CASSQDLRAPEAFF. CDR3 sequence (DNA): TGTGCCAGCAGCCAAGATCTTAGGGCCCCTGAAGCTTTCTTT.

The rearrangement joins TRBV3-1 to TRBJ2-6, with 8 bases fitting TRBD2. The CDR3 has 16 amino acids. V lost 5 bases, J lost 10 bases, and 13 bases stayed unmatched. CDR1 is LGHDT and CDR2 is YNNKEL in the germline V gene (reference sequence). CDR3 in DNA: TGTGCCAGCAGCAATCGGGGGGGCTTGTCTGGGAACGTCCTGACTTTC. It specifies CASSNRGGLSGNVLTF.

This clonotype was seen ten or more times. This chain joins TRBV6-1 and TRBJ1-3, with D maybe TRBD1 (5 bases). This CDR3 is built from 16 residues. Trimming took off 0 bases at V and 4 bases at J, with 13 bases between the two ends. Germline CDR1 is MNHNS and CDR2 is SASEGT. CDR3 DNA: TGTGCCAGCAGTGAAGCGCTTCGGACACTCGGAAACACCATATATTTT. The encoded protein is CASSEALRTLGNTIYF.

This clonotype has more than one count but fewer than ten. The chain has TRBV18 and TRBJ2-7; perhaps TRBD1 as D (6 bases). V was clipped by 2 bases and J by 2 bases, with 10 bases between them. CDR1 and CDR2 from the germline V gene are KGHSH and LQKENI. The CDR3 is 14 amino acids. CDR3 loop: CASSPGTPPYEQYF. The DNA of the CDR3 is TGTGCCAGCTCACCAGGGACACCCCCCTACGAGCAGTACTTC.

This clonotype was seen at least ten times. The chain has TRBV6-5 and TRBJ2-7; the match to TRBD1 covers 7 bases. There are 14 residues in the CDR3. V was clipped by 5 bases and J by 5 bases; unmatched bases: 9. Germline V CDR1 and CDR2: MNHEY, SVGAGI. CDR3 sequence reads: CASSRPTGSHEQYF. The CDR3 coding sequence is TGTGCCAGCAGTCGGCCGACAGGGTCCCACGAGCAGTACTTC.

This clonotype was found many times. Written as DNA, the CDR3 is TGTGCCAGCAGCTCACGAGCCAACCCGGGACAGCAGGTCGATGGCTACACCTTC. Residues: CASSSRANPGQQVDGYTF. The V and J genes are TRBV7-2 and TRBJ1-2; 7 bases are a match to TRBD1. CDR3 length equals 18 residues. The V gene's germline CDR1 is SGHTA and CDR2 FQGNSA. Trimming at V came to 4 bases and at J to 6 bases, leaving 20 bases not matched to a gene. The full variable domain, rest sourced from reference TRBV7-2 and TRBJ1-2, is GAGVSQSPSNKVTEKGKDVELRCDPISGHTALYWYRQSLGQGLEFLIYFQGNSAPDKSGLPSDRFSAERTGGSVSTLTIQRTQQEDSAVYLCASSSRANPGQQVDGYTFGSGTRLTVV.

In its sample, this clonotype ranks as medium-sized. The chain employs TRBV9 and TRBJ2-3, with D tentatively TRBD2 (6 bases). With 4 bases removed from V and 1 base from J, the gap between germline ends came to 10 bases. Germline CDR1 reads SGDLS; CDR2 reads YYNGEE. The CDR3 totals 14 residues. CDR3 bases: TGTGCCAGCAGCCTGGAGGGCCGCACAGATACGCAGTATTTT. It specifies CASSLEGRTDTQYF. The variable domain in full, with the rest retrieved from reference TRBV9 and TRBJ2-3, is DSGVTQTPKHLITATGQRVTLRCSPRSGDLSVYWYQQSLDQGLQFLIQYYNGEERAKGNILERFSAQQFPDLHSELNLSSLELGDSALYFCASSLEGRTDTQYFGPGTRLTVL.

The CDR3 DNA reads as TGTGCCAGCAGCCCCCCGACTAGCGATAGCACAGATACGCAGTATTTT. Its protein is CASSPPTSDSTDTQYF. This rearrangement joins TRBV7-3 to TRBJ2-3; 8 positions agree with TRBD2. V lost 5 bases, J lost 0 bases, and 7 bases stayed unmatched. Germline values: CDR1 SGHTA, CDR2 FQGTGA. This CDR3 is 16 amino acids long.

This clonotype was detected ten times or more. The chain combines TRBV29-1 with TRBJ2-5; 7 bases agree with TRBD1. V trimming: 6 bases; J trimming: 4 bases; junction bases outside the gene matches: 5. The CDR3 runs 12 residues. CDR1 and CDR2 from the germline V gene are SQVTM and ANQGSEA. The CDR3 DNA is TGCAGCGTGAGGACAGGCGGAGAGACCCAGTACTTC. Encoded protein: CSVRTGGETQYF. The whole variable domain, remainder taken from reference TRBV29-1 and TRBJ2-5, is SAVISQKPSRDICQRGTSLTIQCQVDSQVTMMFWYRQQPGQSLTLIATANQGSEATYESGFVIDKFPISRPNLTFSTLTVSNMSPEDSSIYLCSVRTGGETQYFGPGTRLLVL.

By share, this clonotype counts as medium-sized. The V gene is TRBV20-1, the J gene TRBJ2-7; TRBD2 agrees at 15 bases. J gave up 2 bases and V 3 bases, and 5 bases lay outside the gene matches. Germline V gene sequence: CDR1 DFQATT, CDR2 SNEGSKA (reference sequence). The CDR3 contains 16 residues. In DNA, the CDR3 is TGCAGTGCTAGGGGACTAGCGGGAGGCCACCCCTACGAGCAGTACTTC. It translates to CSARGLAGGHPYEQYF.

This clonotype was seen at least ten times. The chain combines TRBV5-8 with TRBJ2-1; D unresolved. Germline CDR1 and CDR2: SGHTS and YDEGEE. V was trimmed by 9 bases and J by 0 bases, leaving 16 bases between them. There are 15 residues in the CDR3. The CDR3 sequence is CATLRTASSYNEQFF. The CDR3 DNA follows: TGTGCCACCCTCCGGACGGCCAGCTCCTACAATGAGCAGTTCTTC.

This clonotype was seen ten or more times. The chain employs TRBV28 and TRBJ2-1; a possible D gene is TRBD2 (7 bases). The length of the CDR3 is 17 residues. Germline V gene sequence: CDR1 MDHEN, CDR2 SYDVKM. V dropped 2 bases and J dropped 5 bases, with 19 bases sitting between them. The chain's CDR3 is CASSLMSGGGRNNEQFF. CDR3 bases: TGTGCCAGCAGTTTAATGTCTGGGGGGGGGCGAAACAATGAGCAGTTCTTC.

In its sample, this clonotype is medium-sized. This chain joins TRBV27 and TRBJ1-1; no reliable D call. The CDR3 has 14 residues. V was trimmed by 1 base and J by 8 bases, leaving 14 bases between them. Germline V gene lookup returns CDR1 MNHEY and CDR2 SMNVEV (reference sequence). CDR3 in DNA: TGTGCCAGCAGTTTATTCGCGGGTACGGAGGAAGCTTTCTTT. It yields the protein CASSLFAGTEEAFF.

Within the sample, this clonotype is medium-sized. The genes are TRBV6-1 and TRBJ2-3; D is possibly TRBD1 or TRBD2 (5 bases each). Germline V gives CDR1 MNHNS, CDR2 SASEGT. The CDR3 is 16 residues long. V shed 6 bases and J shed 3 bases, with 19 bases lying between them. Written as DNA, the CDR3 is TGTGCCAGCAGGGATATGGGGCAGGGAGTGACAGATACGCAGTATTTT. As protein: CASRDMGQGVTDTQYF.

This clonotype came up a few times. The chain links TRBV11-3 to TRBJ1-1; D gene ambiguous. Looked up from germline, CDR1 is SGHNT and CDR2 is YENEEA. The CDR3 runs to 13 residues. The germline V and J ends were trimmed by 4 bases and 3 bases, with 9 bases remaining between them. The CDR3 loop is CASSSARHTEAFF. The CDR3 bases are TGTGCCAGCAGCTCCGCCCGGCACACTGAAGCTTTCTTT. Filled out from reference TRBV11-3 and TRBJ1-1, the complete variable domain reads EAGVVQSPRYKIIEKKQPVAFWCNPISGHNTLYWYLQNLGQGPELLIRYENEEAVDDSQLPKDRFSAERLKGVDSTLKIQPAELGDSAVYLCASSSARHTEAFFGQGTRLTVV.

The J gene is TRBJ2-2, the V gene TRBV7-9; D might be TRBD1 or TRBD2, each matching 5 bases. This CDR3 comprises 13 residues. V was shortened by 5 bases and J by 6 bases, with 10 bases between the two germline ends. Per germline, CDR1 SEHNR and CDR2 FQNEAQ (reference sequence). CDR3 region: CASSERGPGELFF. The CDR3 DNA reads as TGTGCCAGCAGCGAGAGGGGTCCCGGGGAGCTGTTTTTT.

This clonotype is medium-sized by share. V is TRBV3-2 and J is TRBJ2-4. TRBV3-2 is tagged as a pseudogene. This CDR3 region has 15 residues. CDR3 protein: CASSHGSWGKNIQYF. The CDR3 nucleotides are TGTGCCAGCAGCCATGGCTCCTGGGGCAAAAACATTCAGTACTTC.

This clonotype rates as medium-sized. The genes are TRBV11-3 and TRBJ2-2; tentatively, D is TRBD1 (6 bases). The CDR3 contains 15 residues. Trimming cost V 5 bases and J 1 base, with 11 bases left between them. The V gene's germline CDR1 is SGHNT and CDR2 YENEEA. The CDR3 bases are TGTGCCAGCAGCCCAGACAGGCGGAACACCGGGGAGCTGTTTTTT. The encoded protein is CASSPDRRNTGELFF.

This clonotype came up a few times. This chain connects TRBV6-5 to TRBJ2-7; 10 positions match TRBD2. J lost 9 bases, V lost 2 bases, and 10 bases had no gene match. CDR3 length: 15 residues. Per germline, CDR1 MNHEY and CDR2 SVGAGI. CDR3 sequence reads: CASSYESSGRSGQYF. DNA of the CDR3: TGTGCCAGCAGTTACGAGAGTAGCGGGAGGTCAGGGCAGTACTTC.

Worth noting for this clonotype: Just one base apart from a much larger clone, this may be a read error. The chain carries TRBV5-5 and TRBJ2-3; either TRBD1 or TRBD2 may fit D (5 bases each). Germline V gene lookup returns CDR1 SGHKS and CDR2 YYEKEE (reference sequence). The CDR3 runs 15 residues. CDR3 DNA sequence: TGTGCCAGCAGCCTGGCTGGGGGAACACCAGATACGCTGTATTTT. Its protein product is CASSLAGGTPDTLYF.

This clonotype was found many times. The CDR3 region is CSAEEGNQPQHF. CDR3 bases: TGCAGTGCAGAAGAAGGCAATCAGCCCCAGCATTTT. The chain employs TRBV20-1 and TRBJ1-5; D not certain. The germline V and J ends were trimmed by 6 bases and 2 bases, with 8 bases remaining between them. The CDR3 covers 12 residues. In germline, CDR1 is DFQATT, CDR2 SNEGSKA (reference sequence).

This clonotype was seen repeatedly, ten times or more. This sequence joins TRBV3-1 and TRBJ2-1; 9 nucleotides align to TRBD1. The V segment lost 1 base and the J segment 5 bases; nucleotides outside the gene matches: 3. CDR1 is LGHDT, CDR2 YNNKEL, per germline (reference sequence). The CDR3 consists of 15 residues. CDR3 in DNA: TGTGCCAGCAGCCAAGGGGACAGGGTCCACAATGAGCAGTTCTTC. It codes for CASSQGDRVHNEQFF.